These T cell receptor beta chains were read from a single sample in a study of PD-1 blockade in classical Hodgkin lymphoma. The method was immunoSEQ multiplex PCR; TCRdb's version includes in-frame clones alone and lacks a portion of them. The sample contains some 93,000 clones, 89% of which appear only once. The sequencing used peripheral blood mononuclear cells (PBMCs), collected before the second cycle of nivolumab. All receptors derive from a human donor with classical Hodgkin lymphoma. The CDR3 runs from the conserved cysteine through the conserved F or W. D genes are given only for firm matches. Size tells how often a clone was seen (once, few, many) or the class of an expanded clone, and some rows leave it out.

>once|17|TRBJ1-5|.|TRBV2
CASRDYREIYSNQPQHF
TGTGCCAGCAGGGACTACAGGGAGATTTATAGCAATCAGCCCCAGCATTTT
>.|15|TRBJ2-7|.|TRBV9
CASSAQTGYPYEQYF
TGTGCCAGCAGCGCACAAACAGGGTACCCCTACGAGCAGTACTTC
>.|16|TRBJ2-6|.|TRBV6-5
CASSYSPYSGANVLTF
TGTGCCAGCAGTTACTCACCGTACTCTGGGGCCAACGTCCTGACTTTC
>.|12|TRBJ1-1|.|TRBV29-1
CSVELEGTEAFF
TGCAGCGTTGAATTGGAAGGGACTGAAGCTTTCTTT
>.|15|TRBJ1-1|.|TRBV19
CASRDRRSPNTEAFF
TGTGCCAGTAGAGACAGGAGGTCACCGAACACTGAAGCTTTCTTT
>few|13|TRBJ2-5|.|TRBV5-8
CASTPGVRETQYF
TGTGCCAGCACCCCAGGGGTGCGGGAGACCCAGTACTTC
>.|14|TRBJ2-3|.|TRBV5-5
CASSLVQSTDTQYF
TGTGCCAGCAGCTTGGTTCAGAGCACAGATACGCAGTATTTT
>.|16|TRBJ2-1|TRBD2|TRBV19
CASSKSGGPPEHEQFF
TGTGCCAGTAGTAAGAGCGGGGGGCCCCCGGAGCATGAGCAGTTCTTC
>.|16|TRBJ2-1|TRBD2|TRBV7-9
CASSYLGLADYNEQFF
TGTGCCAGCAGCTATCTCGGACTAGCGGATTACAATGAGCAGTTCTTC
>.|11|TRBJ2-1|.|TRBV28
CASSLMGEQFF
TGTGCCAGCAGTTTAATGGGGGAGCAGTTCTTC
>.|15|TRBJ2-7|.|TRBV4-1
CASSKTSGLVGEQYF
TGCGCCAGCAGCAAAACCTCTGGGCTAGTTGGTGAGCAGTACTTC
>few|16|TRBJ1-1|TRBD1|TRBV5-1
CASSYGQGARYTEAFF
TGCGCCAGCAGCTACGGACAGGGGGCGAGGTACACTGAAGCTTTCTTT
>.|15|TRBJ2-7|TRBD2|TRBV5-1
CASSPTSGSSYEQYF
TGCGCCAGCAGCCCGACTAGCGGGAGCTCCTACGAGCAGTACTTC
>.|13|TRBJ2-3|TRBD2|TRBV6-4
CASSDISGDTQYF
TGTGCCAGCAGTGACATTAGCGGGGATACGCAGTATTTT
>.|17|TRBJ2-7|TRBD1|TRBV28
CASIPPLGQGVTYEQYF
TGTGCCAGCATCCCTCCTTTAGGACAGGGGGTTACCTACGAGCAGTACTTC
>once|14|TRBJ2-7|TRBD1|TRBV29-1
CSVAGGQADYEQYF
TGCAGCGTTGCCGGAGGACAGGCCGACTACGAGCAGTACTTC
>.|14|TRBJ1-5|.|TRBV5-1
CASSLDPGREPQHF
TGCGCCAGCAGCTTGGATCCAGGGCGAGAGCCCCAGCATTTT
>.|14|TRBJ2-7|.|TRBV5-8
CASSLVGSLYEQYF
TGTGCCAGCAGCTTGGTGGGCAGCCTCTACGAGCAGTACTTC
>.|13|TRBJ2-7|.|TRBV27
CASMAEDTYEQYF
TGTGCCAGCATGGCCGAGGACACCTACGAGCAGTACTTC
>.|14|TRBJ2-1|TRBD1|TRBV6-5
CASSRDRGQLEQFF
TGTGCCAGCAGTCGAGACAGGGGGCAGTTGGAGCAGTTCTTC
>.|14|TRBJ2-5|TRBD1|TRBV9
CASSGTGYQETQYF
TGTGCCAGCAGCGGGACAGGGTACCAAGAGACCCAGTACTTC
>.|14|TRBJ2-7|TRBD1|TRBV28
CASKMTGGSYEQYF
TGTGCCAGCAAGATGACAGGGGGCTCCTACGAGCAGTACTTC
>once|15|TRBJ2-1|.|TRBV2
CASTPTKGVYNEQFF
TGTGCCAGCACCCCGACAAAAGGTGTGTACAATGAGCAGTTCTTC
>.|17|TRBJ2-3|TRBD2|TRBV28
CASSSGLAEPSTDTQYF
TGTGCCAGCAGTTCCGGACTAGCGGAGCCTAGCACAGATACGCAGTATTTT
>.|14|TRBJ2-7|.|TRBV18
CASSLTPDRDEQYF
TGTGCCAGCTCACTGACACCAGATCGAGACGAGCAGTACTTC
>.|14|TRBJ1-5|.|TRBV19
CASRGLVSDQPQHF
TGTGCCAGTAGGGGTCTGGTCAGCGATCAGCCCCAGCATTTT
>.|18|TRBJ2-3|.|TRBV9
CASSASRGAPTSTDTQYF
TGTGCCAGCAGCGCAAGCCGCGGGGCCCCAACTAGCACAGATACGCAGTATTTT
>.|17|TRBJ1-3|.|TRBV10-3
CAISQASGRISGNTIYF
TGTGCCATCAGTCAGGCCAGCGGACGGATCTCTGGAAACACCATATATTTT
>.|13|TRBJ2-1|.|TRBV2
CASIEDRLNEQFF
TGTGCCAGCATCGAGGACCGCCTCAATGAGCAGTTCTTC
>.|19|TRBJ2-1|TRBD2|TRBV27
CASSPLGRLAGAFYNEQFF
TGTGCCAGCAGTCCACTCGGACGACTAGCGGGAGCGTTCTACAATGAGCAGTTCTTC
>.|14|TRBJ2-7|TRBD1|TRBV28
CEYTGTVFFYEQYF
TGCGAATATACCGGGACAGTGTTTTTCTACGAGCAGTACTTC
>.|18|TRBJ2-5|TRBD1|TRBV5-3
CARSLYIGTGLGSETQYF
TGTGCCAGAAGCTTGTATATTGGGACAGGGCTTGGGAGCGAGACCCAGTACTTC
>.|16|TRBJ2-7|TRBD2|TRBV7-9
CASSRPQGGLEYEQYF
TGTGCCAGCAGCCGGCCGCAGGGAGGACTAGAGTACGAGCAGTACTTC
>.|13|TRBJ1-6|.|TRBV6-5
CASSYEHRSPLHF
TGTGCCAGCAGTTACGAACATAGGTCACCCCTCCACTTT
>.|17|TRBJ2-5|TRBD2|TRBV5-4
CASSLGLAGVGQETQYF
TGTGCCAGCAGCTTGGGACTAGCGGGAGTTGGCCAAGAGACCCAGTACTTC
>.|14|TRBJ2-5|.|TRBV9
CASSVLDGRETQYF
TGTGCCAGCAGCGTACTCGACGGGAGAGAGACCCAGTACTTC
>.|17|TRBJ1-2|TRBD1|TRBV4-1
CASSQVTQDRGRSGYTF
TGCGCCAGCAGCCAAGTTACCCAGGACAGGGGAAGATCTGGCTACACCTTC
>.|15|TRBJ1-4|TRBD1|TRBV2
CASSVVGQGGEKLFF
TGTGCCAGCAGTGTAGTTGGACAGGGTGGTGAAAAACTGTTTTTT
>once|13|TRBJ1-1|.|TRBV27
CASSYRAWTEAFF
TGTGCCAGCAGTTACAGGGCCTGGACTGAAGCTTTCTTT
>.|15|TRBJ2-7|TRBD2|TRBV4-1
CASSRGLAGLYEQYF
TGCGCCAGCAGCCGGGGACTAGCGGGACTCTACGAGCAGTACTTC
>few|16|TRBJ2-1|TRBD2|TRBV4-2
CASSQEAGGTTHEQFF
TGTGCCAGCAGCCAAGAAGCGGGGGGCACCACCCATGAGCAGTTCTTC
>.|15|TRBJ2-7|TRBD1|TRBV28
CASSFRQGVPYEQYF
TGTGCCAGCAGTTTTCGGCAGGGGGTCCCCTACGAGCAGTACTTC
>.|15|TRBJ2-7|.|TRBV28
CASSLTSTGSYEQYF
TGTGCCAGCAGTCTTACTAGCACAGGAAGCTACGAGCAGTACTTC
>.|16|TRBJ1-4|.|TRBV2
CASRLQITATNEKLFF
TGTGCCAGCAGGTTACAGATAACCGCAACTAATGAAAAACTGTTTTTT
>.|15|TRBJ1-5|.|TRBV19
CASSIDLGENQPQHF
TGTGCCAGTAGTATAGATCTAGGCGAGAATCAGCCCCAGCATTTT
>.|12|TRBJ2-7|.|TRBV29-1
CSVEGQSYEQYF
TGCAGCGTTGAGGGACAAAGCTACGAGCAGTACTTC
>.|14|TRBJ1-1|TRBD1|TRBV30
CAWAGGKLGQEAFF
TGTGCCTGGGCGGGGGGGAAACTGGGACAGGAAGCTTTCTTT
>.|14|TRBJ2-3|.|TRBV5-4
CAFLRGRDTDTQYF
TGTGCCTTTTTGCGGGGGCGTGACACAGATACGCAGTATTTT
>few|14|TRBJ2-2|.|TRBV10-1
CASSEILVGGELFF
TGCGCCAGCAGTGAAATCCTAGTCGGCGGGGAGCTGTTTTTT
>.|13|TRBJ2-7|TRBD1|TRBV29-1
CSVVTGKNYEQYF
TGCAGCGTGGTGACAGGGAAGAATTACGAGCAGTACTTC
>.|16|TRBJ2-5|TRBD1|TRBV2
CASRAGGQAFQETQYF
TGTGCCAGCAGGGCTGGCGGACAGGCCTTCCAAGAGACCCAGTACTTC
>.|16|TRBJ2-2|.|TRBV5-1
CASSPWGDVFTGELFF
TGCGCCAGCAGCCCCTGGGGGGACGTCTTCACCGGGGAGCTGTTTTTT
>.|12|TRBJ2-3|TRBD1|TRBV6-1
CASSELQGTQYF
TGTGCCAGCAGTGAATTACAGGGGACGCAGTATTTT
>.|16|TRBJ2-1|.|TRBV19
CASSSSRLDLGREQFF
TGTGCCAGTAGTTCGTCCAGACTAGATCTTGGGCGTGAGCAGTTCTTC
>.|16|TRBJ2-1|TRBD2|TRBV6-6
CASSYHGGALGNEQFF
TGTGCCAGCAGTTACCACGGGGGGGCTCTTGGGAATGAGCAGTTCTTC
>.|12|TRBJ2-1|TRBD2|TRBV30
CAWGERGNEQFF
TGTGCCTGGGGGGAGCGGGGCAATGAGCAGTTCTTC
>.|15|TRBJ2-7|TRBD2|TRBV9
CASGRPAAGVYEQYF
TGTGCCAGCGGGCGACCTGCAGCGGGGGTCTACGAGCAGTACTTC
>.|14|TRBJ2-2|.|TRBV10-2
CASIKTGSTGELFF
TGCGCCAGCATTAAAACAGGGAGCACCGGGGAGCTGTTTTTT
>.|13|TRBJ1-4|.|TRBV5-1
CASSLAKWGKLFF
TGCGCCAGCAGCTTGGCCAAATGGGGAAAACTGTTTTTT
>.|13|TRBJ2-7|.|TRBV21-1
CASSKARGYEQYF
TGTGCCAGCAGCAAAGCCCGGGGCTACGAGCAGTACTTC